Each of the 25 T cell receptor beta chains below was sequenced from the same sample in a study of blood T cell repertoires in COVID-19. Clones were sequenced by immunoSEQ multiplex PCR, and TCRdb holds only the in-frame ones, with some missing. The top ten hold around an eighth of the sample, which has 250,000 to 300,000 clones, approximately 91% seen once. The sample was peripheral blood. The origin of the receptors is a woman in her sixties or seventies with acute or convalescent COVID-19.

The CDR3 spells CASSLGAVVGELFF. The CDR3 bases are TGTGCCAGCAGTTTAGGGGCAGTGGTCGGGGAGCTGTTTTTT. The V and J genes are TRBV27 and TRBJ2-2; TRBD1 might be the D (5 bases). Germline V lookup: CDR1 MNHEY, CDR2 SMNVEV (reference sequence). Trimming cost V 2 bases and J 7 bases, with 11 bases left between them. The CDR3 sequence is 14 residues long.

The rearrangement links TRBV3-1 (or the pseudogene TRBV3-2) to TRBJ2-1, with TRBD2 matching 7 bases. The CDR3 is made up of 13 amino acids. CDR1 is LGHDT and CDR2 is YNNKEL in the germline V gene (reference sequence). J gave up 7 bases and V 3 bases, and 3 bases lay outside the gene matches. The CDR3 region has the DNA TGTGCCAGCAGCCAGGCTAGCGGAAATGAGCAGTTCTTC. Its protein is CASSQASGNEQFF.

The rearrangement links TRBV11-2 to TRBJ2-3; TRBD2 aligns across 9 bases. Trimming removed 1 base from V and 1 base from J; junction bases left unmatched: 3. CDR1 SGHAT and CDR2 FQNNGV come from the germline V gene. This CDR3 region has 16 residues. For the CDR3, the DNA is TGTGCCAGCAGCTTAGGTAGCGGGGGCCGCACAGATACGCAGTATTTT. Translation gives CASSLGSGGRTDTQYF. The complete variable domain, with remaining parts taken from reference TRBV11-2 and TRBJ2-3, reads EAGVAQSPRYKIIEKRQSVAFWCNPISGHATLYWYQQILGQGPKLLIQFQNNGVVDDSQLPKDRFSAERLKGVDSTLKIQPAKLEDSAVYLCASSLGSGGRTDTQYFGPGTRLTVL.

The rearrangement uses TRBV5-1 and TRBJ2-5; 9 nucleotides agree with TRBD1. Germline CDR1 is SGHRS and CDR2 is YFSETQ. V lost 4 bases and J lost 3; bases outside the gene matches: 4. The CDR3 runs 14 residues. The CDR3 DNA follows: TGCGCCAGCAGCCCCCGGACAGGGGAAGAGACCCAGTACTTC. Residues: CASSPRTGEETQYF.

Notes on this clone: At one end, the junction sequence differs from germline, possibly due to a read error. V and J are TRBV6-2 or TRBV6-3 and TRBJ2-1, with D maybe TRBD1 (6 bases). Germline V gene lookup returns CDR1 MNHEY and CDR2 SVGEGT. The CDR3 runs 16 residues. In DNA form, the CDR3 reads TGTGCCAGCAGTTACCTCGACAGGTGGTTCTACAATCAGCAGTTCTTC. Translation: CASSYLDRWFYNQQFF.

The J gene is TRBJ2-7, the V gene TRBV5-1, with D perhaps TRBD2 (6 bases). There are 14 residues in the CDR3. V was trimmed by 1 base and J by 4 bases, leaving 12 bases between them. The germline gives CDR1 SGHRS, CDR2 YFSETQ. The CDR3 loop reads CASSLYRETYEQYF. The CDR3 DNA sequence: TGCGCCAGCAGCTTGTATCGGGAGACTTACGAGCAGTACTTC.

V is TRBV18 and J is TRBJ2-3, with D perhaps matching TRBD2 (5 bases). The CDR3 has 16 amino acids. Trimming took off 2 bases at V and 0 bases at J, with 12 bases between the two ends. Germline values: CDR1 KGHSH, CDR2 LQKENI. The CDR3 DNA reads as TGTGCCAGCTCACCAGTTGGCGGGTCTAGCACAGATACGCAGTATTTT. Amino acids: CASSPVGGSSTDTQYF.

V is TRBV28 and J is TRBJ1-1; a possible D gene is TRBD1 (5 bases). Germline CDR1 MDHEN, CDR2 SYDVKM. This CDR3 spans 16 amino acids. Trimming took off 7 bases at V and 6 bases at J, with 24 bases between the two ends. The CDR3 spells CASTQGPGGTLAEAFF. As DNA, the CDR3 is TGTGCCAGCACCCAAGGTCCGGGGGGAACGTTAGCTGAAGCTTTCTTT.

The chain uses TRBV5-4 and TRBJ2-1; 10 bases are a match to TRBD2. Germline V lookup: CDR1 SGHNT, CDR2 YYREEE (reference sequence). This CDR3 spans 17 amino acids. Trimming cost V 1 base and J 2 bases; bases outside gene matches: 6. CDR3 in amino acids: CASSLPPSGRAYNEQFF. Here the CDR3 DNA reads TGTGCCAGCAGCTTGCCCCCCAGCGGGAGGGCCTACAATGAGCAGTTCTTC.

The chain couples TRBV7-9 to TRBJ2-1; 8 nucleotides line up with TRBD2. With 2 bases clipped from V and 8 bases from J, the junction kept 5 bases outside the gene matches. CDR1 and CDR2 (germline): SEHNR, FQNEAQ (reference sequence). This CDR3 region has 14 residues. Written as DNA, the CDR3 is TGTGCCAGCAGCTTACACGGGAGGGCAGATGAGCAGTTCTTC. Translation gives CASSLHGRADEQFF.

The rearrangement links TRBV5-6 to TRBJ1-2; 10 bases fit TRBD1. The CDR3 covers 13 residues. Germline-derived CDR1 and CDR2 are SGHDT and YYEEEE. Trimming at V came to 4 bases and at J to 5 bases, leaving 2 bases not matched to a gene. CDR3 sequence: CASSAGQGYGYTF. In nucleotides, the CDR3 is TGTGCCAGCAGCGCGGGACAGGGGTATGGCTACACCTTC.

The chain couples TRBV5-6 to TRBJ1-5, with D uncertain. V dropped 4 bases and J dropped 5 bases, with 7 bases sitting between them. Germline V CDR1 and CDR2: SGHDT, YYEEEE. This CDR3 is 12 amino acids long. The CDR3 protein is CASSVQDQPQHF. DNA of the CDR3: TGTGCCAGCAGCGTACAAGATCAGCCCCAGCATTTT.

V gene TRBV28 combines with J gene TRBJ2-7; tentative D call: TRBD1 (5 bases). Germline V gene sequence: CDR1 MDHEN, CDR2 SYDVKM. The CDR3 is made up of 16 amino acids. Trimming shortened V by 8 bases and J by 4 bases, and 24 bases separated the two germline ends. The CDR3 reads CASGAIGRARPYEQYF. The CDR3 region has the DNA TGTGCCAGCGGGGCAATTGGCAGGGCACGTCCGTACGAGCAGTACTTC. The full variable domain, with the rest looked up from reference TRBV28 and TRBJ2-7, is DVKVTQSSRYLVKRTGEKVFLECVQDMDHENMFWYRQDPGLGLRLIYFSYDVKMKEKGDIPEGYSVSREKKERFSLILESASTNQTSMYLCASGAIGRARPYEQYFGPGTRLTVT.

This clone has just one count. The genes are TRBV10-3 and TRBJ2-1; TRBD2 agrees at 7 bases. The junction had 9 bases not matched to a gene; V was cut back by 3 bases and J by 7 bases. CDR1 ENHRY and CDR2 SYGVKD come from the germline V gene. There are 15 residues in the CDR3. The CDR3 DNA sequence: TGTGCCATCAGTGAAGGCGGGAGTTTTCGGAATGAGCAGTTCTTC. This sequence encodes CAISEGGSFRNEQFF.

This chain links TRBV2 with TRBJ2-3; D perhaps matches TRBD2 (5 bases). CDR3 size: 15 residues. CDR1 is SNHLY and CDR2 is FYNNEI in the germline V gene. Trimming took off 7 bases at V and 2 bases at J, with 16 bases between the two ends. CDR3 in amino acids: CASTPLGVITDTQYF. The CDR3 bases are TGTGCCAGCACCCCGTTGGGAGTGATCACAGATACGCAGTATTTT.

The rearrangement joins TRBV6-1 to TRBJ2-1, with D possibly being TRBD1 (5 bases). The CDR3 length is 21 residues. Between the trimmed V and J ends, which lost 1 base and 0 bases, there was a span of 25 bases. Germline values: CDR1 MNHNS, CDR2 SASEGT. CDR3 amino acids: CASSEGRSGFPGLNSYNEQFF. CDR3 in DNA: TGTGCCAGCAGTGAAGGAAGATCAGGGTTCCCCGGGCTGAACTCCTACAATGAGCAGTTCTTC.

J is TRBJ1-4 and V is TRBV5-6, with a tentative D call TRBD1 (5 bases). V dropped 4 bases and J dropped 0 bases, with 13 bases sitting between them. The CDR3 runs 16 residues. CDR1 and CDR2 from the germline V gene are SGHDT and YYEEEE. The CDR3 sequence: CASSPTAFATNEKLFF. Here the CDR3 DNA reads TGTGCCAGCAGCCCGACAGCATTTGCAACTAATGAAAAACTGTTTTTT.

This chain links TRBV7-9 with TRBJ2-7; a weak D match, TRBD2 (5 bases). CDR1 SEHNR and CDR2 FQNEAQ come from the germline V gene (reference sequence). The CDR3 loop spans 14 amino acids. The V end lost 1 base, the J end lost 2 bases, and 9 bases lay between the germline ends. The CDR3 DNA reads as TGTGCCAGCAGCTTAGATACGGGGACCTACGAGCAGTACTTC. Protein sequence: CASSLDTGTYEQYF.

This clone was recorded a few times. V usage is TRBV12-3 or TRBV12-4 and J usage is TRBJ2-7, with a weak D call TRBD2 (6 bases). The CDR3 is made up of 13 amino acids. Deletions cut 5 bases from V and 3 bases from J, with 11 bases between. The CDR3 sequence: CASSIGGNYEQYF. The CDR3 region has the DNA TGTGCCAGCAGTATCGGAGGGAACTACGAGCAGTACTTC.

The chain employs TRBV3-1 (or the pseudogene TRBV3-2) and TRBJ1-5; 9 bases are shared with TRBD1. This CDR3 contains 15 residues. Germline CDR1 LGHDT, CDR2 YNNKEL (reference sequence). Trimming cost V 4 bases and J 6 bases; bases outside gene matches: 7. CDR3 amino acids: CASSRQDRGGQPQHF. Written as DNA, the CDR3 is TGTGCCAGCAGCCGCCAGGACAGGGGCGGTCAGCCCCAGCATTTT.

The gene calls are TRBV4-1 and TRBJ2-1; weak D call: TRBD2 (7 bases). CDR1 is MGHRA, CDR2 YSYEKL, per germline. Trimming took 4 bases from V and 6 from J, leaving 13 bases between them. The length of the CDR3 is 14 residues. CDR3 region: CASSPAGAPNEQFF. In DNA form, the CDR3 reads TGCGCCAGCAGCCCTGCGGGGGCGCCCAATGAGCAGTTCTTC.

The chain employs TRBV7-2 and TRBJ1-5, with 11 bases matching TRBD1. J was trimmed by 7 bases and V by 4 bases; bases with no gene match: 6. The CDR3 has 15 residues. Germline V gives CDR1 SGHTA, CDR2 FQGNSA. The CDR3 DNA follows: TGTGCCAGCAGCTCTGGACAGGGGGCAGAGCAGCCCCAGCATTTT. This translates into CASSSGQGAEQPQHF.

The chain employs TRBV3-1 (or the pseudogene TRBV3-2) and TRBJ1-5; D is unclear. Trimming stripped 1 base from V and 2 bases from J, with 24 bases between. The CDR3 length is 20 residues. Germline CDR1 and CDR2: LGHDT and YNNKEL (reference sequence). The CDR3 reads CASSQGAIRQHCWGNQPQHF. The CDR3 bases are TGTGCCAGCAGCCAAGGGGCCATTCGGCAGCACTGTTGGGGCAATCAGCCCCAGCATTTT.

The genes are TRBV10-1 and TRBJ1-6; TRBD1 matches at 11 bases. Germline values: CDR1 WNHNN, CDR2 SYGVQD (reference sequence). V trimming: 0 bases; J trimming: 7 bases; junction bases outside the gene matches: 11. This CDR3 is built from 19 residues. The CDR3 is CASSESTKGRTGGNSPLHF. As DNA, the CDR3 is TGCGCCAGCAGTGAGTCGACCAAAGGGAGGACAGGGGGCAATTCACCCCTCCACTTT.

Here the CDR3 reads CASSSLAGAAYEQYF. CDR3 DNA sequence: TGTGCCAGCAGTTCTCTAGCGGGAGCCGCCTACGAGCAGTACTTC. V and J are TRBV7-3 and TRBJ2-7, with 10 nucleotides matching TRBD2. Germline-derived CDR1 and CDR2 are SGHTA and FQGTGA. The V gene end was trimmed by 6 bases and the J gene end by 2 bases; junction bases not matched to a gene: 7. The length of the CDR3 is 15 residues.